This T cell receptor beta chain was captured by sequencing in a study of beta chain features in type 1 diabetes. The whole isolated RNA underwent reverse transcription, so sequencing captured expressed TCRB transcripts. Sequencing used immunoSEQ multiplex PCR; TCRdb keeps in-frame clones, though not all of them. The sample lists around 130,000 clones, roughly 10% occurring once. The CDR3 contains 13 residues. With 6 bases clipped from V and 4 bases from J, the junction kept 5 bases outside the gene matches. The germline V gene has CDR1 SNHLY and CDR2 FYNNEI. Study-level points and caveats: Insertion counts at VDJ junctions were lower in type 1 diabetes patients, who also showed more deletions there. People with Type 1 diabetes carried modestly yet significantly shorter TCRB CDR3s in all four CD4+ subsets.

CD4+ naive, central memory, regulatory and stem cell-like memory cells were sorted via CD45RO/CCR7/CD25/CD127/CD95/CD27. This clone was observed a few times. As yet, its antigen is unknown. The chain couples TRBV2 to TRBJ2-7; TRBD1 aligns across 8 bases. Specimen: central memory CD4+ T cells from blood. This TCR was sampled from a young man with type 1 diabetes. CDR3 region: CASSRGQGYEQYF. The DNA of the CDR3 is TGTGCCAGCAGCCGTGGACAGGGATACGAGCAGTACTTC.